The clone carrying this T cell receptor (delta chain) came up a few times. Since a much larger clone is just one base distant, this may be a read error. Other nucleotide sequences in the sample specify the same CDR3. The sample belongs to a study of gamma-delta chains in newborns, infants, children. Study context: Polyclonal expansion of innate γδ T cells after birth follows microbial exposure.

TCRdb re-called the reads with CATT. The profile shows about 8,500 delta-chain clones, about 3.4% of them singletons. J gave up 0 bases and V 0 bases, and 5 bases lay outside the gene matches. The CDR3 runs 20 residues. Per germline, CDR1 GEAIGNYY and CDR2 EKD. The receptor was derived from a child who was a newborn, infant or young child, either healthy, febrile or measles-vaccinated (not recorded which). The V call is TRDV2, the J call TRDJ3, with 12 positions matching TRDD3. The sample taken for sequencing was blood. The CDR3 loop is CACDTGWGIRSSWDTRQMFF. DNA of the CDR3: TGTGCCTGTGACACCGGCTGGGGGATACGAAGCTCCTGGGACACCCGACAGATGTTTTTC.